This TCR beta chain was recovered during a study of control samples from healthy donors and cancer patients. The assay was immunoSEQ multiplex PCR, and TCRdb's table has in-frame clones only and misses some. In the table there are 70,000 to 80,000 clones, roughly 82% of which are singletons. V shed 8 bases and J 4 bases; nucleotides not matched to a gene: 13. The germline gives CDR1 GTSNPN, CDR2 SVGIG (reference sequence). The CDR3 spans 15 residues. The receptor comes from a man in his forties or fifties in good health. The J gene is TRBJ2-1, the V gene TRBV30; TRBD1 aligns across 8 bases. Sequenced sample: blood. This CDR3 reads CAGNTRGLRYNEQFF. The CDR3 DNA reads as TGTGCCGGAAATACCAGGGGGCTTCGATACAATGAGCAGTTCTTC.